Sequencing of this TCR beta chain was carried out in a study of cytotoxic CD8 clonotypes in ibrutinib-treated CLL. Trimming left V 3 bases short and J 0 bases short, with 14 bases between. Looked up from germline, CDR1 is KGHSH and CDR2 is LQKENI. The CDR3 covers 16 residues. Sequencing was performed with immunoSEQ multiplex PCR; in TCRdb, only in-frame clones are kept and a portion is missing. The repertoire holds around 310,000 clones, with about 80% as singletons. The sequencing here drew on PBMCs, taken before ibrutinib treatment. The chain has TRBV18 and TRBJ1-1, with D unresolved. The receptor was isolated from a human donor with chronic lymphocytic leukemia. This CDR3 is CASSPGPRNMNTEAFF. As DNA, the CDR3 is TGTGCCAGCTCACCTGGACCCAGAAACATGAACACTGAAGCTTTCTTT.